Below, 13 T cell receptor beta chains from the same sample are listed, as sequenced in a study of shared clonotypes between healthy human individuals. Profiled with immunoSEQ multiplex PCR; TCRdb holds only in-frame clones, not every one. This sample has some 2 million clones, with 95% found just once. The specimen sequenced was naive CD4+ T cells sorted from blood. Sample subset: CD45RA+ positively selected. The source is a man in his late teens or twenties in good health.

Concerning this clone: The junction shows a germline mismatch at one end, possibly a read error. The chain employs TRBV30 and TRBJ1-2, with unresolved D. The germline V gene has CDR1 GTSNPN and CDR2 SVGIG (reference sequence). This CDR3 spans 12 amino acids. This CDR3 is CTWSSANYGYTF. Written as DNA, the CDR3 is TGTACCTGGAGTTCAGCGAACTATGGCTACACCTTC. The complete variable domain, with remaining parts taken from reference TRBV30 and TRBJ1-2, reads SQTIHQWPATLVQPVGSPLSLECTVEGTSNPNLYWYRQAAGRGLQLLFYSVGIGQISSEVPQNLSASRPQDRQFILSSKKLLLSDSGFYLCTWSSANYGYTFGSGTRLTVV.

The J gene is TRBJ1-3, the V gene TRBV19; D might be TRBD1 (6 bases). Trimming removed 4 bases from V and 0 bases from J, with 13 bases in between. Germline-derived CDR1 and CDR2 are LNHDA and SQIVND (reference sequence). The CDR3 loop spans 16 amino acids. CDR3 amino acids: CASSTRDTYSGNTIYF. CDR3 DNA sequence: TGTGCCAGTAGTACCCGGGACACCTACTCTGGAAACACCATATATTTT.

The chain combines TRBV2 with TRBJ1-5; possible D gene TRBD1, 5 bases. V lost 4 bases to trimming and J lost 5 bases, with 12 bases between them. The germline gives CDR1 SNHLY, CDR2 FYNNEI. The CDR3 is made up of 14 amino acids. CDR3 amino acids: CASSGQIAHQPQHF. The CDR3 bases are TGTGCCAGCAGTGGACAGATAGCACATCAGCCCCAGCATTTT.

On this clone: One end of the junction varies from germline; a read error may be responsible. The rearrangement uses TRBV7-2 and TRBJ2-7; the D gene could be TRBD1 or TRBD2 (5 bases each). The length of the CDR3 is 15 residues. The germline gives CDR1 SGHTA, CDR2 FQGNSA. This CDR3 is CASSLGSVEGVRRDF. The CDR3 DNA reads as TGTGCCAGCAGCTTAGGATCCGTTGAAGGGGTGAGGCGGGACTTC.

The rearrangement uses TRBV2 and TRBJ1-2; the D gene is possibly TRBD1 (5 bases). Germline V gene data show CDR1 as SNHLY and CDR2 as FYNNEI. The CDR3 has 15 residues. Trimming stripped 5 bases from V and 2 bases from J, with 15 bases between. CDR3 nucleotides: TGTGCCAGCAGTAGGCCGGGGGGGATCAACTATGGCTACACCTTC. Translating it yields CASSRPGGINYGYTF.

This clone occurred once. This specimen includes other DNA sequences encoding the same CDR3. The chain couples TRBV5-1 to TRBJ1-4, with TRBD1 matching over 7 bases. Germline V gene lookup returns CDR1 SGHRS and CDR2 YFSETQ. With V trimmed by 0 bases and J by 8 bases, 1 base remained unmatched. This CDR3 contains 13 residues. CDR3 sequence (DNA): TGCGCCAGCAGCTTGGCAGGGGGAGAAAAACTGTTTTTT. It translates to CASSLAGGEKLFF.

This clone showed up just once. The chain joins TRBV2 to TRBJ1-6; 9 bases map to TRBD1. Germline V gene data show CDR1 as SNHLY and CDR2 as FYNNEI. This CDR3 has 14 amino acids. Trimming took 5 bases from V and 10 from J; bases not matched to a gene: 6. Here the CDR3 DNA reads TGTGCCAGCAGTCAGCGACAGGGGGAGTCACCCCTCCACTTT. Amino acids: CASSQRQGESPLHF. The full variable domain, completed using reference TRBV2 and TRBJ1-6, is EPEVTQTPSHQVTQMGQEVILRCVPISNHLYFYWYRQILGQKVEFLVSFYNNEISEKSEIFDDQFSVERPDGSNFTLKIRSTKLEDSAMYFCASSQRQGESPLHFGNGTRLTVT.

The chain combines TRBV2 with TRBJ2-5, with 8 bases lining up with TRBD2. The germline CDR1 and CDR2 sequences are SNHLY and FYNNEI. This CDR3 has 15 residues. With 6 bases clipped from V and 5 bases from J, the junction kept 11 bases outside the gene matches. CDR3 coding DNA: TGTGCCAGCAGAAGCCCGGGGGGGGGATTCGAGACCCAGTACTTC. It is translated as CASRSPGGGFETQYF. Full variable domain (missing parts from reference TRBV2 and TRBJ2-5): EPEVTQTPSHQVTQMGQEVILRCVPISNHLYFYWYRQILGQKVEFLVSFYNNEISEKSEIFDDQFSVERPDGSNFTLKIRSTKLEDSAMYFCASRSPGGGFETQYFGPGTRLLVL.

This sequence joins TRBV10-3 and TRBJ1-2; TRBD1 is a possible D gene (5 bases). With 4 bases removed from V and 5 bases from J, the gap between germline ends came to 14 bases. Germline V CDR1 and CDR2: ENHRY, SYGVKD. The CDR3 length is 14 residues. Here the CDR3 DNA reads TGTGCCATCAGTGCCCCAGGTTGGGGGTATGGCTACACCTTC. Translation: CAISAPGWGYGYTF.

This clone has a handful of counts. This same CDR3 is encoded by further DNA sequences in the sample. J is TRBJ2-7 and V is TRBV28; D remains ambiguous. Trimming stripped 2 bases from V and 4 bases from J, with 3 bases between. CDR1 is MDHEN and CDR2 is SYDVKM in the germline V gene. The CDR3 runs 11 residues. The CDR3 coding sequence is TGTGCCAGCAGTTTAAGATACGAGCAGTACTTC. Protein sequence: CASSLRYEQYF.

The rearrangement uses TRBV6-5 and TRBJ1-1; D unclear. The germline V gene encodes CDR1 MNHEY and CDR2 SVGAGI. The CDR3 extends over 13 amino acids. Trimming stripped 4 bases from V and 0 bases from J, with 6 bases between. The CDR3 DNA is TGTGCCAGCAGTTCTCTAGTGAACACTGAAGCTTTCTTT. This translates into CASSSLVNTEAFF.

The chain links TRBV7-9 to TRBJ1-4; D gene ambiguous. Trimming took off 5 bases at V and 3 bases at J, with 13 bases between the two ends. Per germline, CDR1 SEHNR and CDR2 FQNEAQ (reference sequence). The CDR3 sequence is 15 residues long. CDR3 loop: CASSRSTLANEKLFF. Written as DNA, the CDR3 is TGTGCCAGCAGCCGATCGACATTGGCTAATGAAAAACTGTTTTTT.

Points on this clone: The same CDR3 also results from other DNA sequences found in this sample. The CDR3 region is CASSLDRSNSPLHF. The CDR3 DNA sequence: TGCGCCAGCAGCTTGGACAGATCTAATTCACCCCTCCACTTT. V and J are TRBV5-1 and TRBJ1-6; no clear D gene. Per germline, CDR1 SGHRS and CDR2 YFSETQ. This CDR3 is built from 14 residues. Trimming cost V 0 bases and J 6 bases, with 7 bases left between them.